This entry is about one TCR beta chain. Antigen: not known. Clones were sequenced by immunoSEQ multiplex PCR, and TCRdb holds only the in-frame ones, with some missing. In the table there are 100,000 or so clones, about 87% of which are singletons. The data are from a study of T cell responses to AZD1222 COVID-19 vaccine. Regarding the study as a whole: The donor group comprised mostly white British people and more females; the analysis possibly underestimated clonal diversity. Vaccination with two AZD1222 doses was followed by a rise in Spike-specific TCR breadth and depth.

CDR3 length: 13 amino acids. V shed 4 bases and J shed 8 bases, with 14 bases lying between them. Per the germline V gene, CDR1 is LGHDT and CDR2 is YNNKEL (reference sequence). Whether given at about 4 or about 12 weeks, second doses were pooled. Sequencing used peripheral blood, obtained 28 days after the second AZD1222 dose. The receptor was isolated from an adult who received the AZD1222 COVID-19 vaccine. The chain has TRBV3-1 (or the pseudogene TRBV3-2) and TRBJ1-2; TRBD1 is a possible D gene (6 bases). Here the CDR3 reads CASSRPGVEGYTF. In DNA form, the CDR3 reads TGTGCCAGCAGCCGTCCAGGGGTGGAGGGCTACACCTTC.